The T cell receptor beta chain described here comes from a study of T cell repertoires in cytomegalovirus infection. Study background: Indicated by public TCR beta signatures were CMV infection and matching HLA type. The study's findings and limits: There were carriers of CMV plus the relevant HLA, and cumulative public TCR beta family frequency identified them. The study found HLA-C-restricted CMV-specific TCR beta clonotypes dominating the ex vivo response.

This clonotype appeared many times. What it binds is unknown. The CDR3 is 13 amino acids. Germline trimming cut 5 bases from V and 5 bases from J; bases unmatched to any gene: 2. Per the germline V gene, CDR1 is SGHTA and CDR2 is FQGNSA. TCRdb independently ran MiXCR on the reads; one entry per CDR3 protein. The table lists fewer than 200,000 distinct CDR3 sequences, 13% to 15% of them singletons. The chain recombines TRBV7-2 with TRBJ2-2; 7 bases agree with TRBD1. Sequenced input: PBMCs. This clonotype was obtained from a human donor in good health (CMV status not recorded). Some clones in this sample may be carry-over from other donors' samples. As DNA, the CDR3 is TGTGCCAGCAGCCCAGGGGGAACCGGGGAGCTGTTTTTT. This sequence encodes CASSPGGTGELFF. The variable domain in full, completed from reference TRBV7-2 and TRBJ2-2, reads GAGVSQSPSNKVTEKGKDVELRCDPISGHTALYWYRQSLGQGLEFLIYFQGNSAPDKSGLPSDRFSAERTGGSVSTLTIQRTQQEDSAVYLCASSPGGTGELFFGEGSRLTVL.